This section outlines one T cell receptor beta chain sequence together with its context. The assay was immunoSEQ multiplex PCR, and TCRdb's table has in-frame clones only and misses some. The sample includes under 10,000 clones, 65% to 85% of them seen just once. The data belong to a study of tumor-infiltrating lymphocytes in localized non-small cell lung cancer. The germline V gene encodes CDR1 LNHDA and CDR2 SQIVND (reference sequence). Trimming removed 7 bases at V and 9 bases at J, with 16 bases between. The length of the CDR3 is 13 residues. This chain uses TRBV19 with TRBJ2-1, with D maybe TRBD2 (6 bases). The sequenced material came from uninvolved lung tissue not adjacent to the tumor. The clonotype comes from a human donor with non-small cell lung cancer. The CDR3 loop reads CASTSGRATEQFF. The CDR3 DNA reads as TGTGCCAGTACCTCCGGGAGAGCGACTGAGCAGTTCTTC.